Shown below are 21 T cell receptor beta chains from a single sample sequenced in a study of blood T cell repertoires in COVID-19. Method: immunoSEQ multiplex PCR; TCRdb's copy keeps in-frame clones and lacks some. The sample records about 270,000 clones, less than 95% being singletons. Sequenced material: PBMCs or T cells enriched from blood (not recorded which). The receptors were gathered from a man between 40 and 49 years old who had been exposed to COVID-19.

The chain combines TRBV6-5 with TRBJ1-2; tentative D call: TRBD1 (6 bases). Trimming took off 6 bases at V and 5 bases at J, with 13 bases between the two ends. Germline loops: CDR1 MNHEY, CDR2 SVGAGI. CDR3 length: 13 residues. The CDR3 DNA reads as TGTGCCAGCAGCCCAGGGACACGGTATGGCTACACCTTC. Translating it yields CASSPGTRYGYTF.

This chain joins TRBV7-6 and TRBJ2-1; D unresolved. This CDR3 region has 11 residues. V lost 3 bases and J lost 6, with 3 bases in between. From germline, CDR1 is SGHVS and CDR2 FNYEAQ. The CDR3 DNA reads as TGTGCCAGCAGCTTCGTCAATGAGCAGTTCTTC. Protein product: CASSFVNEQFF.

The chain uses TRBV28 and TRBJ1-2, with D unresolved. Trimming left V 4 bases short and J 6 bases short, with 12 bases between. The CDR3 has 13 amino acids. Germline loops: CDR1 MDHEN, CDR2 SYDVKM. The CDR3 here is CASSSYMADGYTF. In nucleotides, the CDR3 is TGTGCCAGCAGTTCTTATATGGCGGATGGCTACACCTTC.

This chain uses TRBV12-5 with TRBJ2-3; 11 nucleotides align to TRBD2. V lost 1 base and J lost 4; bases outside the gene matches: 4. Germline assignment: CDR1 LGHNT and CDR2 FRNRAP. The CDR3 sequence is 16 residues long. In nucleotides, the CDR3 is TGTGCTAGTGGTTTGGGACTAGCGGGATCCTCAGATACGCAGTATTTT. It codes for CASGLGLAGSSDTQYF. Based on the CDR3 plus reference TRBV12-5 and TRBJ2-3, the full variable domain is DARVTQTPRHKVTEMGQEVTMRCQPILGHNTVFWYRQTMMQGLELLAYFRNRAPLDDSGMPKDRFSAEMPDATLATLKIQPSEPRDSAVYFCASGLGLAGSSDTQYFGPGTRLTVL.

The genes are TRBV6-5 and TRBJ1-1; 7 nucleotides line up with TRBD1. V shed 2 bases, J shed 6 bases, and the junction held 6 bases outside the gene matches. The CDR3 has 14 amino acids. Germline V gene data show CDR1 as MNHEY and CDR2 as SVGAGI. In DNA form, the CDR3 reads TGTGCCAGCAGTTACGGGTTCCAGGGGGCTGAAGCTTTCTTT. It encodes CASSYGFQGAEAFF.

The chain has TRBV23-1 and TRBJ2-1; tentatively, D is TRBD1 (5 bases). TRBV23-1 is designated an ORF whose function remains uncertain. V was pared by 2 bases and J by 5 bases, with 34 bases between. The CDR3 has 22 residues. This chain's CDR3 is CASSQTPSPSQDDRIGNNEQFF. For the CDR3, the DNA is TGCGCCAGCAGTCAAACCCCATCACCTTCGCAGGATGACAGAATAGGTAACAATGAGCAGTTCTTC.

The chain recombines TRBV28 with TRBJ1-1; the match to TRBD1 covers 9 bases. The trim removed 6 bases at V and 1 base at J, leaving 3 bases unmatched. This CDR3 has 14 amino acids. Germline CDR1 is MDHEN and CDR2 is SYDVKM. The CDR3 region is CASRPGQGNTEAFF. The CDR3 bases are TGTGCCAGCAGACCGGGACAGGGGAACACTGAAGCTTTCTTT.

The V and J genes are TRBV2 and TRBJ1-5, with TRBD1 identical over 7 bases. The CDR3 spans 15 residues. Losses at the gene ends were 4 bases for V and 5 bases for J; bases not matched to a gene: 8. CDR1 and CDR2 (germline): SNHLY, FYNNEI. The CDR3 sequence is CASSAGTVGYQPQHF. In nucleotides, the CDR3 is TGTGCCAGCAGTGCAGGGACAGTAGGATATCAGCCCCAGCATTTT.

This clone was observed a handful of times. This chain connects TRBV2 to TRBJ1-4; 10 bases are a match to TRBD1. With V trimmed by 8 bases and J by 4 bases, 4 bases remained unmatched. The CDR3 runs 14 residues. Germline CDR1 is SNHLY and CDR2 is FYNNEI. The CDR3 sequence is CASARDRGNEKLFF. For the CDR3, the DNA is TGTGCCAGCGCACGGGACAGGGGTAATGAAAAACTGTTTTTT.

CDR3 DNA sequence: TGCGCCAGCAGAGTCTTAAGGGAGACGACCTCGGTCAAAAACATTCAGTACTTC. Translated: CASRVLRETTSVKNIQYF. This rearrangement joins TRBV10-1 to TRBJ2-4; D is possibly TRBD2 (5 bases). CDR1 is WNHNN, CDR2 SYGVQD, per germline (reference sequence). The CDR3 has 18 amino acids. V was clipped by 6 bases and J by 3 bases, with 24 bases between them.

The DNA for the CDR3 is TGTGCCAGCAGCCCCATGGGACAGGGGGTTTATCAGCCCCAGCATTTT. It encodes CASSPMGQGVYQPQHF. The chain couples TRBV28 to TRBJ1-5, with 11 bases that match TRBD1. The CDR3 covers 16 residues. Losses at the gene ends were 6 bases for V and 5 bases for J; bases not matched to a gene: 9. CDR1 and CDR2 from the germline V gene are MDHEN and SYDVKM.

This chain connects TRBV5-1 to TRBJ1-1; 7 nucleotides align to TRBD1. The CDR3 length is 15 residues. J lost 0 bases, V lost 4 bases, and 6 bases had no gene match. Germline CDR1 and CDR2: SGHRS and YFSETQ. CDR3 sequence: CASSHQGQLNTEAFF. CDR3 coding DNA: TGCGCCAGCAGCCACCAGGGACAGCTGAACACTGAAGCTTTCTTT.

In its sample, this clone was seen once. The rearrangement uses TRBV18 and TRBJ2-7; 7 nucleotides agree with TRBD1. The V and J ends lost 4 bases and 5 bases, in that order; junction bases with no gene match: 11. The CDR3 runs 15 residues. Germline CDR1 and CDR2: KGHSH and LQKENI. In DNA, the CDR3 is TGTGCCAGCTCACTTCAGGTGACAGGGAGCCACGAGCAGTACTTC. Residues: CASSLQVTGSHEQYF.

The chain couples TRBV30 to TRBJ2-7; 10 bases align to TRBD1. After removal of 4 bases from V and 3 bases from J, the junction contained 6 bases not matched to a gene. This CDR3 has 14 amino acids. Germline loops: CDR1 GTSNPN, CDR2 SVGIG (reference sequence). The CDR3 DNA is TGTGCCTGGACGGGACAGGGGACCCTCTACGAGCAGTACTTC. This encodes CAWTGQGTLYEQYF.

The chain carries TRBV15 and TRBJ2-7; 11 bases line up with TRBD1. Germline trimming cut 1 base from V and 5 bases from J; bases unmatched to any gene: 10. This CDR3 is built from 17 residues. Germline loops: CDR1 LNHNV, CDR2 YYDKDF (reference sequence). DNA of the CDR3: TGTGCCACCAGCAGAGGAGGCGACGGGACAGGGGGTGACGAGCAGTACTTC. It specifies CATSRGGDGTGGDEQYF.

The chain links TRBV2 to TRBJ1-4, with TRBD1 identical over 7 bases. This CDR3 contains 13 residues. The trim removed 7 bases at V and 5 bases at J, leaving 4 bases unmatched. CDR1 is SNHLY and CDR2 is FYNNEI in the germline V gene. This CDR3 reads CASNQGGNEKLFF. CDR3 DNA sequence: TGTGCCAGCAATCAGGGGGGAAATGAAAAACTGTTTTTT.

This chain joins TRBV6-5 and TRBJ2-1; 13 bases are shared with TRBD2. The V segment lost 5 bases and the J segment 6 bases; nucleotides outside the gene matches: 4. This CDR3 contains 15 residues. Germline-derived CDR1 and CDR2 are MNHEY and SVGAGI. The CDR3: CASSILAGGRNEQFF. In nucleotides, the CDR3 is TGTGCCAGCAGTATACTAGCGGGAGGGCGCAATGAGCAGTTCTTC.

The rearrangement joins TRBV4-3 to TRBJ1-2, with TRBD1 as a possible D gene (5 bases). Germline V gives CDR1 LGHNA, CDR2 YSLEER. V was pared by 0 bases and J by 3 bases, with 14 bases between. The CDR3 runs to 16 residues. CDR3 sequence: CASSQDWMRGDYGYTF. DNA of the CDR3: TGCGCCAGCAGCCAAGATTGGATGCGGGGGGACTATGGCTACACCTTC.

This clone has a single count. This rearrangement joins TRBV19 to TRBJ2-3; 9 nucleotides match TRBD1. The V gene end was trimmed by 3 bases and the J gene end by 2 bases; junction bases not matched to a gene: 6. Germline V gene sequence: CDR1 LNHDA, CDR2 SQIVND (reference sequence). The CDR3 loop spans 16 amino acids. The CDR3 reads CASSITGGAFTDTQYF. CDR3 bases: TGTGCCAGTAGTATTACAGGGGGCGCATTCACAGATACGCAGTATTTT.

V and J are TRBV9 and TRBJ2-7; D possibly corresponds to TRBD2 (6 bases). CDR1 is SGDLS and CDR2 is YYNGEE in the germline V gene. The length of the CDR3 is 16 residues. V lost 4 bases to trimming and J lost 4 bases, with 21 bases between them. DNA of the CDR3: TGTGCCAGCAGCTCGAGCGACGGGCTAGCGATTTACGAGCAGTACTTC. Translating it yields CASSSSDGLAIYEQYF. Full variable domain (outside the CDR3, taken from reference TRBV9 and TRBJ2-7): DSGVTQTPKHLITATGQRVTLRCSPRSGDLSVYWYQQSLDQGLQFLIQYYNGEERAKGNILERFSAQQFPDLHSELNLSSLELGDSALYFCASSSSDGLAIYEQYFGPGTRLTVT.

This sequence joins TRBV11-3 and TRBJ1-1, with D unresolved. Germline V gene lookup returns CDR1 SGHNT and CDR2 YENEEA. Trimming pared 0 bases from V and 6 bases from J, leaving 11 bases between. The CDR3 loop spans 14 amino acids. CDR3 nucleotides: TGTGCCAGCAGCTTAGACGGGGAGATCGCTGAAGCTTTCTTT. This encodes CASSLDGEIAEAFF.